This TCR beta chain originates from a study of yellow fever vaccine responses in identical twins. The germline V gene encodes CDR1 KGHSH and CDR2 LQKENI. This CDR3 region has 17 residues. The V and J ends lost 0 bases and 2 bases respectively, with 15 bases between them. On this clonotype itself: Its target is not known.

TCRdb reprocessed the RT-PCR reads with MiXCR, giving one entry per CDR3 protein. The data hold about 10,000 distinct CDR3 sequences, with around 78% observed a single time. Study outcomes and limitations: A vaccine T cell response that seemed partly convergent and partly personalized was reported in twins.

The chain has TRBV18 and TRBJ2-3; D might be TRBD1 or TRBD2, each matching 5 bases. The clonotype was recovered from a woman under 30 who received the yellow fever vaccine. Sequenced material: T cells from blood (PBMCs), unsorted or a sorted subset (not recorded which), taken before or after yellow fever vaccination (not recorded which). The CDR3 sequence is CASSPPVGTGITDTQYF. The CDR3 DNA follows: TGTGCCAGCTCACCACCCGTCGGGACGGGGATCACAGATACGCAGTATTTT.